Below, one T cell receptor (beta chain) is given with its context. This entry belongs to a study of T-cell reconstitution after alpha-beta-depleted transplantation in children. The CDR3 spans 15 residues. V was clipped by 10 bases and J by 2 bases; unmatched bases: 11. Germline values: CDR1 KGHDR, CDR2 SFDVKD. A library of TCRbeta sequences, prepared with unique molecular identifiers, was generated. Each CDR3 protein is one row after TCRdb ran MiXCR on the PCR reads. Of about 540,000 distinct CDR3 sequences in the sample, around 18% were seen once. This TCR was recovered from a human donor who donated a stem cell graft to a child with acute lymphoblastic leukemia. V gene TRBV24-1 combines with J gene TRBJ2-3; TRBD1 aligns across 7 bases. Material: PBMCs from the stem cell graft donor, obtained from the stem cell graft. The CDR3 here is CATGDRAAITDTQYF. The CDR3 region has the DNA TGTGCCACGGGTGACAGGGCAGCAATCACAGATACGCAGTATTTT.